These 4 T cell receptor beta chains were all obtained from the same sample, sequenced in a study of blood T cell repertoires in COVID-19. Measured with immunoSEQ multiplex PCR; TCRdb has only the in-frame clones, and not every one. Of 350,000 or so clones listed, about four fifths were seen once; the top ten hold just under 3%. Sequencing was done on a sample of peripheral blood. Receptors were obtained from a man younger than 40 with active or convalescent COVID-19.

The rearrangement uses TRBV5-1 and TRBJ1-6, with D perhaps matching TRBD1 (5 bases). CDR1 and CDR2 (germline): SGHRS, YFSETQ. V was shortened by 3 bases and J by 3 bases, with 10 bases between the two germline ends. The CDR3 runs to 15 residues. The CDR3 is CASSSGTNYNSPLHF. In nucleotides, the CDR3 is TGCGCCAGCAGCTCCGGGACTAACTATAATTCACCCCTCCACTTT.

This sequence joins TRBV23-1 and TRBJ1-3; D gene uncertain. TRBV23-1 is annotated as an ORF whose role is uncertain. The CDR3 sequence is 17 residues long. V was clipped by 0 bases and J by 0 bases, with 12 bases between them. The CDR3 DNA follows: TGCGCCAGCAGTCAATCTCGACTGTCAAGCTCTGGAAACACCATATATTTT. Amino acids: CASSQSRLSSSGNTIYF.

The V gene is TRBV7-2, the J gene TRBJ1-2, with TRBD1 identical over 9 bases. The germline gives CDR1 SGHTA, CDR2 FQGNSA. V lost 3 bases to trimming and J lost 6 bases; unmatched junction nucleotides: 2. The CDR3 loop spans 13 amino acids. Written as DNA, the CDR3 is TGTGCCAGCAGCTTGGGGACAGGGAATGGCTACACCTTC. This codes for CASSLGTGNGYTF.

The table lists this clone with a count of one. This rearrangement joins TRBV7-2 to TRBJ1-5; 7 positions match TRBD1. CDR1 and CDR2 (germline): SGHTA, FQGNSA. This CDR3 is 14 amino acids long. The V segment lost 6 bases and the J segment 1 base; nucleotides outside the gene matches: 3. The CDR3, as DNA: TGTGCCAGCAGGTCGACAGGGAGCAATCAGCCCCAGCATTTT. Its translation is CASRSTGSNQPQHF.